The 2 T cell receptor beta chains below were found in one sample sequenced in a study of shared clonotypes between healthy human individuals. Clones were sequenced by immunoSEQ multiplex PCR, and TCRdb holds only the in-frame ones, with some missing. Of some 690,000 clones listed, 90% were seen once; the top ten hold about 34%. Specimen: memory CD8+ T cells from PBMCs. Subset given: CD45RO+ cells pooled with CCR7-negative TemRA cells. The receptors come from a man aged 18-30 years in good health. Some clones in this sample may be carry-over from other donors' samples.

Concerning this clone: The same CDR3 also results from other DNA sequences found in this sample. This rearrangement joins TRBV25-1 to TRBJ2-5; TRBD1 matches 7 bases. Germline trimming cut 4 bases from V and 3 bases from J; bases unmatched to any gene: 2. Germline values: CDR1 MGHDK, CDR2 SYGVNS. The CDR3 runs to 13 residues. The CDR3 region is CASSGTGEETQYF. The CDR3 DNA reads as TGTGCCAGCAGTGGGACAGGAGAAGAGACCCAGTACTTC.

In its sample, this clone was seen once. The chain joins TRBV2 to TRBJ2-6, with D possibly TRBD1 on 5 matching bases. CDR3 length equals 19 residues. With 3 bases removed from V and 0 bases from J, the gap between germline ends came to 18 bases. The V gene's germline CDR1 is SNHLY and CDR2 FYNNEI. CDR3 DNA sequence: TGTGCCAGCAGTGAGGCCAAGTGGGGCCTTTTCTCTGGGGCCAACGTCCTGACTTTC. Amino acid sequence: CASSEAKWGLFSGANVLTF.